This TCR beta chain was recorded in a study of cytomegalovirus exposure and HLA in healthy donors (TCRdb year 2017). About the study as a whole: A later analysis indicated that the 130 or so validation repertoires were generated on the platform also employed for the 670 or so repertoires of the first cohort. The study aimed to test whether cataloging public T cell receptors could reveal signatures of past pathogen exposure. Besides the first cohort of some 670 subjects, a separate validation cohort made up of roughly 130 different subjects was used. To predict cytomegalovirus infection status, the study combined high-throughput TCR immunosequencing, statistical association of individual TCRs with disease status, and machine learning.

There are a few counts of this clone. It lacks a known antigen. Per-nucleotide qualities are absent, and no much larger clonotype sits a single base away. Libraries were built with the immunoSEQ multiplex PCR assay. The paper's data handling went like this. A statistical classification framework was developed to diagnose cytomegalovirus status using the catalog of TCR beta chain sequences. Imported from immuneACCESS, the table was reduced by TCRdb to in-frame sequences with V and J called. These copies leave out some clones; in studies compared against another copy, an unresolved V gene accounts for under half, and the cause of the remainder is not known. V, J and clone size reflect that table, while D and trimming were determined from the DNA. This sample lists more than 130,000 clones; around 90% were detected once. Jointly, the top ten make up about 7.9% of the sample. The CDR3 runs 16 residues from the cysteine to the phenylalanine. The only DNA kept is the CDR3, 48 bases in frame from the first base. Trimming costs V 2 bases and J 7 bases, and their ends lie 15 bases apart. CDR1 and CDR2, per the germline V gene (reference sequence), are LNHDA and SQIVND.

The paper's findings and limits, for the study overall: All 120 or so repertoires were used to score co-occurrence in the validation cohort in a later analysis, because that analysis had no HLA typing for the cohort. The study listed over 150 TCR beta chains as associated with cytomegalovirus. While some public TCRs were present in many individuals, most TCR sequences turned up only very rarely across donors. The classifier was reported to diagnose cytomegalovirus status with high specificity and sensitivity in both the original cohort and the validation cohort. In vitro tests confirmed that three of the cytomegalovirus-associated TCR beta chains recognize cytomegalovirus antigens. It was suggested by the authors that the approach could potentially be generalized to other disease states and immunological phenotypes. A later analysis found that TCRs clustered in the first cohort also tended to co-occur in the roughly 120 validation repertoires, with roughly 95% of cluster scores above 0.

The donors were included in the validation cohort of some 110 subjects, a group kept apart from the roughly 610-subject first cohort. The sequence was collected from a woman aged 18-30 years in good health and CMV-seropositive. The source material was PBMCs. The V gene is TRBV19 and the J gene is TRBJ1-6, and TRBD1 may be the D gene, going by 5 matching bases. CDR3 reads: CASSIMKGRRNSPLHF. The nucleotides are TGTGCCAGTAGTATAATGAAGGGGAGGAGGAATTCACCCCTCCACTTT.